Below, 5 T cell receptor beta chains from the same sample are listed, as sequenced in a study of T cell responses to AZD1222 COVID-19 vaccine. Sequencing used immunoSEQ multiplex PCR; TCRdb keeps in-frame clones, though not all of them. The repertoire consists of 120,000 or so clones, with 80% to 90% occurring once and the leading ten covering around 27%. Sequencing used peripheral blood, obtained 28 days after the second AZD1222 dose. The receptor set was obtained from an adult who received the AZD1222 COVID-19 vaccine.

The chain links TRBV14 to TRBJ2-1, with a weak D call TRBD2 (5 bases). V lost 0 bases and J 4 bases, leaving 16 bases between the germline ends. The CDR3 covers 17 residues. Germline-derived CDR1 and CDR2 are SGHDN and FVKESK. The CDR3 nucleotides read TGTGCCAGCAGCCAAGATCTTTTGCGGACTTCTTACAATGAGCAGTTCTTC. This encodes CASSQDLLRTSYNEQFF.

The chain is built from TRBV7-2 and TRBJ2-2; D gene unclear. This CDR3 has 16 residues. Germline V gene data show CDR1 as SGHTA and CDR2 as FQGNSA. Deletions cut 5 bases from V and 0 bases from J, with 13 bases between. Here the CDR3 reads CASSRNGATNTGELFF. The DNA of the CDR3 is TGTGCCAGCAGCCGGAACGGCGCAACGAACACCGGGGAGCTGTTTTTT.

The chain joins TRBV6-1 to TRBJ1-4; a possible D gene is TRBD1 (6 bases). There are 15 residues in the CDR3. Germline V gene sequence: CDR1 MNHNS, CDR2 SASEGT. The V gene lost 2 bases and the J gene lost 3 bases, with 10 bases spanning the gap. The CDR3 region is CASSEFGQSNEKLFF. CDR3 DNA: TGTGCCAGCAGTGAATTCGGACAGTCTAATGAAAAACTGTTTTTT.

The V gene is TRBV15, the J gene TRBJ2-5; D is unresolved. CDR1 is LNHNV and CDR2 is YYDKDF in the germline V gene (reference sequence). The CDR3 has 15 amino acids. V was pared by 0 bases and J by 3 bases, with 11 bases between. CDR3 DNA: TGTGCCACCAGCAGAGATAGGGCAACTAAAGAGACCCAGTACTTC. Residues: CATSRDRATKETQYF.

The chain employs TRBV9 and TRBJ1-2; 7 nucleotides line up with TRBD1. The CDR3 covers 18 residues. V trimming: 0 bases; J trimming: 4 bases; junction bases outside the gene matches: 15. CDR1 SGDLS and CDR2 YYNGEE come from the germline V gene. CDR3 DNA: TGTGCCAGCAGCGTAGCTATAGGGGGCACCGGGACAGTCTATGGCTACACCTTC. It codes for CASSVAIGGTGTVYGYTF.